The sequence of this T cell receptor beta chain was determined in a study of cytomegalovirus exposure and HLA in healthy donors. Overall study findings and caveats: Analyzed later, association rates of TCRs varied across HLA loci, with DRB1 most and HLA-C fewest. Excluded were some V segments that proved indistinguishable, including TRBV6-2 and TRBV6-3.

The CDR3 covers 18 residues. Germline CDR1 and CDR2: SGHRS and YFSETQ. As for this clone: Its matching antigen is unknown. An end of the junction differs from the germline gene, which may be a read error.

Researchers ran the PCR with 60 Vbeta and 13 Jbeta primers. Only in-frame clones appear in the TCRdb table, and some are missing; sequencing was by immunoSEQ multiplex PCR. The data show about 140,000 clones, around four fifths seen once. Sample: PBMCs. This clonotype originated in a woman aged 40-49 years in good health and CMV-seronegative. The chain links TRBV5-1 to TRBJ2-2; TRBD2 is a possible D gene (5 bases). The CDR3 DNA reads TGCGCCAGCACCTTGCAGACGCCGACCTGGACTTTCGGCGGGGAGCTGTTTTTT. Its translation: CASTLQTPTWTFGGELFF.